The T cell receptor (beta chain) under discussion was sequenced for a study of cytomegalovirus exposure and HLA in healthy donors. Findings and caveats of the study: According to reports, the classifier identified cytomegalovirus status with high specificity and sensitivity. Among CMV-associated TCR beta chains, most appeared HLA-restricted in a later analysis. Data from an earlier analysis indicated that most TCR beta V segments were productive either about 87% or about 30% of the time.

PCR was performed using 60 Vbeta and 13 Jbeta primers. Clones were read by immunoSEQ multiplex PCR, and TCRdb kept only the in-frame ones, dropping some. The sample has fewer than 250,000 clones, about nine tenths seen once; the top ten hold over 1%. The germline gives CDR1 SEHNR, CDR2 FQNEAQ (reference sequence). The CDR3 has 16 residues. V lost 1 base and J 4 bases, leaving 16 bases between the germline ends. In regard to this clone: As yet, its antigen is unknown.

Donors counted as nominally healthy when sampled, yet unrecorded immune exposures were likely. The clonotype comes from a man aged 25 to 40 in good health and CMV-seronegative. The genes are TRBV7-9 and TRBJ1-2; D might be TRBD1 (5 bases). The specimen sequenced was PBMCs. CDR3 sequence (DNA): TGTGCCAGCAGCTTAGTGGAGGGACCTTACAGCTATGGCTACACCTTC. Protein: CASSLVEGPYSYGYTF. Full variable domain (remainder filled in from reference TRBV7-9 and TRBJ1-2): DTGVSQNPRHKITKRGQNVTFRCDPISEHNRLYWYRQTLGQGPEFLTYFQNEAQLEKSRLLSDRFSAERPKGSFSTLEIQRTEQGDSAMYLCASSLVEGPYSYGYTFGSGTRLTVV.